This record looks at one TCR beta chain sequence and its context. Its matching antigen is unknown. It was with a sample-barcoded 5' primer and a J-beta primer mix that a second PCR of about 6 to 12 cycles was run. Each single sample gave us at least 2.5 million CDR3-containing paired-end reads. TCRdb reprocessed the 5' RACE reads via MiXCR and lists one record per CDR3 protein. The table includes about 570,000 distinct CDR3 sequences, 25% to 30% detected once. The germline V gene has CDR1 SQVTM and CDR2 ANQGSEA. This CDR3 spans 13 amino acids. V was trimmed by 7 bases and J by 0 bases, leaving 12 bases between them. The record originates from a study of blood T cells in healthy people across ages. Findings of the study overall: When set beside aged donors, long-lived donors presented more naive CD4+ cells and higher diversity. Unsorted PBMCs blocked a conclusive comparison of naive and antigen-experienced cells.

Sequencing input: blood. The chain joins TRBV29-1 to TRBJ1-1, with TRBD1 as a possible D gene (5 bases). The TCR comes from a woman aged 70-85 years in good health. CDR3: CSGETALNTEAFF. The DNA of the CDR3 is TGCAGCGGGGAGACAGCCCTGAACACTGAAGCTTTCTTT.